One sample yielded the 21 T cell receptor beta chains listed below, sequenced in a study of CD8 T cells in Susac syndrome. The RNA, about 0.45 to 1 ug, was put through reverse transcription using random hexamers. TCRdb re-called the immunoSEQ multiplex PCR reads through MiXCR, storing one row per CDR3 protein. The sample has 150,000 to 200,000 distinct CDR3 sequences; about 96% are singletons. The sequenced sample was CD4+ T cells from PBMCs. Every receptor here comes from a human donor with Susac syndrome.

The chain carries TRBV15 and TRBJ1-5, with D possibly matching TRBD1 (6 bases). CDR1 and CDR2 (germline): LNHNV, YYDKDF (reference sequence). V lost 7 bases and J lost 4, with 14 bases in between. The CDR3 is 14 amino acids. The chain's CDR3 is CATTEGGRNQPQHF. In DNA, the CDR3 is TGTGCCACCACCGAGGGGGGAAGAAATCAGCCCCAGCATTTT.

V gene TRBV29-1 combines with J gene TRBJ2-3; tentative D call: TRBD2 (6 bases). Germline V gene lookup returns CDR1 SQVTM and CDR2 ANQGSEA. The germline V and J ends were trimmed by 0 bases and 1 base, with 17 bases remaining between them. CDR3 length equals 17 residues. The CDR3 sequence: CSVEDGRERGGTDTQYF. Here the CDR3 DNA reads TGCAGCGTTGAAGATGGTAGGGAGCGCGGGGGCACAGATACGCAGTATTTT.

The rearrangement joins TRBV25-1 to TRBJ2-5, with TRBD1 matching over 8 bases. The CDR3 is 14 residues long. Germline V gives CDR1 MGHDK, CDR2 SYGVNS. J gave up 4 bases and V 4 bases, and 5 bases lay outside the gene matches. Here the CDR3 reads CASSAGTGRETQYF. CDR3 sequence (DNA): TGTGCCAGCAGTGCTGGGACAGGTCGAGAGACCCAGTACTTC.

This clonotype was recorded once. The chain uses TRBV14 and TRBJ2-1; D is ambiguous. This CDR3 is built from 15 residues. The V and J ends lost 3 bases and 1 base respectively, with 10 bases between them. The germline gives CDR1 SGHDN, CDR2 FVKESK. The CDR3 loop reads CASSHPGPSYNEQFF. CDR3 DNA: TGTGCCAGCAGCCACCCGGGTCCTTCCTACAATGAGCAGTTCTTC. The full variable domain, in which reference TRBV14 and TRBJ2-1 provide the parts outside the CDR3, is EAGVTQFPSHSVIEKGQTVTLRCDPISGHDNLYWYRRVMGKEIKFLLHFVKESKQDESGMPNNRFLAERTGGTYSTLKVQPAELEDSGVYFCASSHPGPSYNEQFFGPGTRLTVL.

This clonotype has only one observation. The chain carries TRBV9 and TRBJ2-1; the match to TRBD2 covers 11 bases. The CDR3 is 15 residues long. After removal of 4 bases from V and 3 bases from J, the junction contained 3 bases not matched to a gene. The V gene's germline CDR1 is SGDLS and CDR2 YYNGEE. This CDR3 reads CASSPGLAGYNEQFF. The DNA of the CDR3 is TGTGCCAGCAGCCCAGGACTAGCGGGCTACAATGAGCAGTTCTTC. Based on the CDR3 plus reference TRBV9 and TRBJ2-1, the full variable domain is DSGVTQTPKHLITATGQRVTLRCSPRSGDLSVYWYQQSLDQGLQFLIQYYNGEERAKGNILERFSAQQFPDLHSELNLSSLELGDSALYFCASSPGLAGYNEQFFGPGTRLTVL.

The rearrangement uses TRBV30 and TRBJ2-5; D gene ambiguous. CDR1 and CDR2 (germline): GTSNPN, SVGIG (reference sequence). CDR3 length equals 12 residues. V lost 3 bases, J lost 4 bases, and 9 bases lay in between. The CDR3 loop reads CAWSLTGETQYF. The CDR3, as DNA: TGTGCCTGGAGCCTTACGGGAGAGACCCAGTACTTC.

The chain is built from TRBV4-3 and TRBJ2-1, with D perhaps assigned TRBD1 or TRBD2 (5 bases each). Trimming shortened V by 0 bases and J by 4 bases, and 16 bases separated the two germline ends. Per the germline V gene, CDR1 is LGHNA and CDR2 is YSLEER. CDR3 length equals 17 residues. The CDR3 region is CASSQDVGAALYNEQFF. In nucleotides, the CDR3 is TGCGCCAGCAGCCAAGATGTCGGGGCTGCGCTATACAATGAGCAGTTCTTC.

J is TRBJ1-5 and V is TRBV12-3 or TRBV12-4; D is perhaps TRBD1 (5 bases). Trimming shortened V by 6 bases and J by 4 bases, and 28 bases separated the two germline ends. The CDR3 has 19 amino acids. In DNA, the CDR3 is TGTGCCAGCAGCAGCACCCGACAAGATGGAGCGGGGGTGAATCAGCCCCAGCATTTT. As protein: CASSSTRQDGAGVNQPQHF.

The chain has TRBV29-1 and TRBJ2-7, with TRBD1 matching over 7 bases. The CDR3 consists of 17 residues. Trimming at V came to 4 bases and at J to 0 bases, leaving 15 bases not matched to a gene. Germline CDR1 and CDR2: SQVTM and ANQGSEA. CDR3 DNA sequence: TGCAGCGTTGGACTACGAAGTACAGGGGTAGGCTCCTACGAGCAGTACTTC. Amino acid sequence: CSVGLRSTGVGSYEQYF.

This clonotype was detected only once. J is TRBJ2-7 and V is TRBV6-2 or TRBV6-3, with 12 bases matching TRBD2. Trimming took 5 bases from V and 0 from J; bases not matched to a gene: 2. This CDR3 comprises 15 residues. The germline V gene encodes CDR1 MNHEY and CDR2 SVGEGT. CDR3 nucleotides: TGTGCCAGCAGTGGGACTAGCGGGCTCTCCTACGAGCAGTACTTC. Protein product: CASSGTSGLSYEQYF.

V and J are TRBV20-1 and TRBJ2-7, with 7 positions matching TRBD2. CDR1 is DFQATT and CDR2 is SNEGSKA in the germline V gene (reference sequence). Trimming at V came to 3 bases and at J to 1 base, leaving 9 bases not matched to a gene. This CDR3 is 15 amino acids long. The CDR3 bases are TGCAGTGCTAGCTCATCAAGGCGGGGGTCCTACGAGCAGTACTTC. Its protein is CSASSSRRGSYEQYF.

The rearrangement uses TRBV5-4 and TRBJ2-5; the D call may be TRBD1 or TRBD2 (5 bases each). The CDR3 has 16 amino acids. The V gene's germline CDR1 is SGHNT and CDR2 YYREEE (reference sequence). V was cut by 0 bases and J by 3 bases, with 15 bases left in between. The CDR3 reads CASSLGVRRDEETQYF. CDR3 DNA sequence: TGTGCCAGCAGCTTGGGTGTCCGCAGGGACGAAGAGACCCAGTACTTC.

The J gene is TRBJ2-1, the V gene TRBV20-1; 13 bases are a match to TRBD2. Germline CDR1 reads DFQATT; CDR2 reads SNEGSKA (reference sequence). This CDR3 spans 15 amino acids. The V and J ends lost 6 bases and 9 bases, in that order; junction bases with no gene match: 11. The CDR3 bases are TGCAGTGCAAAAGGACTAGCGGGAGAATTTGGTGAGCAGTTCTTC. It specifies CSAKGLAGEFGEQFF.

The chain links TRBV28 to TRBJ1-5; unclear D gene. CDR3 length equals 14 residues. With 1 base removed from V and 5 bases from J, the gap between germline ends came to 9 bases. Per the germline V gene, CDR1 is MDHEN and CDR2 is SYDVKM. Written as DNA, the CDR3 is TGTGCCAGCAGTTTATCGGGAGACTATCAGCCCCAGCATTTT. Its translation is CASSLSGDYQPQHF.

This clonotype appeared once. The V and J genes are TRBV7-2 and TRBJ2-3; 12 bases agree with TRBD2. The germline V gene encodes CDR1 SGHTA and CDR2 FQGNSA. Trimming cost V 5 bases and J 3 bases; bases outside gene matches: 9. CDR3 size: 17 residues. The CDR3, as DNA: TGTGCCAGCAGCCCGGGACTAGCGGGTCATCGGACAGATACGCAGTATTTT. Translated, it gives CASSPGLAGHRTDTQYF.

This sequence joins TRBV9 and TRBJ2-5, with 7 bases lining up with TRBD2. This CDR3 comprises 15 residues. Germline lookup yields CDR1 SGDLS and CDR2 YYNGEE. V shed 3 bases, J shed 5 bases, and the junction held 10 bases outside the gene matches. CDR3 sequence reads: CASSASPTSRETQYF. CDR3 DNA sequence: TGTGCCAGCAGCGCTAGCCCGACTAGCAGGGAGACCCAGTACTTC.

CDR3 residues: CSASLSGRVETQYF. CDR3 DNA: TGCAGTGCTAGCCTTAGCGGGAGAGTTGAGACCCAGTACTTC. V is TRBV20-1 and J is TRBJ2-5; 9 bases line up with TRBD2. CDR1 is DFQATT and CDR2 is SNEGSKA in the germline V gene (reference sequence). The CDR3 sequence is 14 residues long. J was trimmed by 5 bases and V by 3 bases; bases with no gene match: 7.

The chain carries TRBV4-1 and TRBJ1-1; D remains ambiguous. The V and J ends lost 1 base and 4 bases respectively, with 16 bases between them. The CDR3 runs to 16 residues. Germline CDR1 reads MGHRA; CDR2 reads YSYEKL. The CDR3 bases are TGCGCCAGCAGCCAAGTAAAGGGATCGCGCGGCACTGAAGCTTTCTTT. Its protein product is CASSQVKGSRGTEAFF.

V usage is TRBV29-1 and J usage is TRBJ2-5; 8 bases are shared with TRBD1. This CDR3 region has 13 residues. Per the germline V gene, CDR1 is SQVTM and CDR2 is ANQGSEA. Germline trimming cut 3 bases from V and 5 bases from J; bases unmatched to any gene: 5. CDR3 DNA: TGCAGCGTTGAGGCAGGGGGCGGTGAGACCCAGTACTTC. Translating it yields CSVEAGGGETQYF.

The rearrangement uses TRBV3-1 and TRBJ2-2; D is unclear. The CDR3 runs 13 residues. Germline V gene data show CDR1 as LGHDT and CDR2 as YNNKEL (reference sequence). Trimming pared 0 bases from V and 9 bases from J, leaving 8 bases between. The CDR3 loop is CASSQEIHRELFF. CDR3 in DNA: TGTGCCAGCAGCCAAGAGATTCACCGGGAGCTGTTTTTT.

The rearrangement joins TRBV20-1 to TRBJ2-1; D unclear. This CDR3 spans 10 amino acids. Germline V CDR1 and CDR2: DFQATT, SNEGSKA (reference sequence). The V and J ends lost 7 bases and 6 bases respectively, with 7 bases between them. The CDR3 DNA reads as TGCAGTGGGCTCGGCAATGAGCAGTTCTTC. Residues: CSGLGNEQFF.